The clone carrying this TCR beta chain was counted at least ten times. Antigen unknown. The CDR3 runs 14 residues. Germline-derived CDR1 and CDR2 are SGHAT and FQNNGV. V lost 1 base and J lost 4, with 11 bases in between. Amplification targeted the TCR beta CDR3 regions, with RNA transcripts as the source material. HTBI-primed first-round RT-PCR preceded second-round multiplex PCR. TCRdb recomputed calls from the multiplex PCR reads with MiXCR, one row per CDR3 protein. The sample contains roughly 500,000 distinct CDR3 sequences, under 15% of which appear only once. The data belong to a study of Graves' ophthalmopathy and Graves' hyperthyroidism. Study observations and caveats: For separating ophthalmopathy from stable hyperthyroidism, a 13-signature model gave under 90% sensitivity and roughly 83% specificity. For predicting ophthalmopathy progression, the model had nearly 71% sensitivity and 72% to 75% specificity.

This TCR was sampled from a woman aged 25 to 39 with Graves' ophthalmopathy. The V call is TRBV11-2, the J call TRBJ2-7; no firm D call. Sequenced material: blood. In DNA, the CDR3 is TGTGCCAGCAGCTTAGGCTCATCGAGGTACGAGCAGTACTTC. This sequence encodes CASSLGSSRYEQYF.